This entry features one T cell receptor (beta chain) sequence. This record belongs to a study of blood T cell repertoires in COVID-19. In the study overall: In each case, the material was cDNA or gDNA derived from T cells, B-cell-depleted T cells, or PBMCs.

As handled by the study authors: Counts of nucleated cells, estimated from reference gene primer amplification, were obtained. Sequencing used immunoSEQ multiplex PCR; TCRdb keeps in-frame clones, though not all of them. From that table come the V and J calls and clone size; the DNA was used to work out D and trimming. This table has about 210,000 clones, about four fifths appearing once. This CDR3 has 19 residues. Germline loops: CDR1 KGHSH, CDR2 LQKENI. V lost 4 bases and J lost 2; bases outside the gene matches: 11. The source is a man in his fifties or sixties with active or convalescent COVID-19. V is TRBV18 and J is TRBJ2-2, with 12 bases lining up with TRBD2. Specimen: peripheral blood. The CDR3 is CASSLVPTSGGGNTGELFF. CDR3 bases: TGTGCCAGCTCACTGGTCCCGACTAGCGGGGGAGGAAACACCGGGGAGCTGTTTTTT. Using reference TRBV18 and TRBJ2-2 for the parts outside the CDR3, the full variable domain is NAGVMQNPRHLVRRRGQEARLRCSPMKGHSHVYWYRQLPEEGLKFMVYLQKENIIDESGMPKERFSAEFPKEGPSILRIQQVVRGDSAAYFCASSLVPTSGGGNTGELFFGEGSRLTVL.